Below, 25 T cell receptor beta chains from the same sample are listed, as sequenced in a study of early T cells in non-severe SARS-CoV-2 infection. MiXCR, applied by TCRdb to the 5' RACE reads, yields one record per CDR3 protein. The data hold more than 85,000 distinct CDR3 sequences, with approximately 17% observed a single time. Sequenced: whole blood. The receptors were gathered from an adult who was a healthcare worker with PCR-confirmed SARS-CoV-2 infection or an uninfected control (not recorded which).

In this sample, this clonotype turned up many times. V usage is TRBV7-9 and J usage is TRBJ2-7, with 11 bases aligning to TRBD1. The ends lost 4 bases at V and 3 bases at J; junction bases unmatched: 11. CDR1 is SEHNR, CDR2 FQNEAQ, per germline (reference sequence). The length of the CDR3 is 17 residues. CDR3 in DNA: TGTGCCAGCAGCTCCACCGTGGGGGGACAGGGGGTCTACGAGCAGTACTTC. Protein: CASSSTVGGQGVYEQYF. The whole variable domain, remainder taken from reference TRBV7-9 and TRBJ2-7, is DTGVSQNPRHKITKRGQNVTFRCDPISEHNRLYWYRQTLGQGPEFLTYFQNEAQLEKSRLLSDRFSAERPKGSFSTLEIQRTEQGDSAMYLCASSSTVGGQGVYEQYFGPGTRLTVT.

This clonotype has a count of ten or more. V is TRBV5-1 and J is TRBJ1-6; 7 bases are shared with TRBD1. Germline CDR1 reads SGHRS; CDR2 reads YFSETQ. The CDR3 length is 14 residues. Trimming at V came to 4 bases and at J to 8 bases, leaving 6 bases not matched to a gene. DNA for the CDR3: TGCGCCAGCAGCGGGGACAGTCGGTATTCACCCCTCCACTTT. This encodes CASSGDSRYSPLHF.

At least ten counts were recorded for this clonotype. This chain joins TRBV21-1 and TRBJ2-7; TRBD1, the table's D call, lacks a check against the DNA. TRBV21-1 is a listed pseudogene. The CDR3 consists of 16 residues. The CDR3 spells CASSKPNVTGVYEQYF. DNA for the CDR3: TGTGCCAGCAGCAAACCAAATGTGACAGGGGTCTACGAGCAGTACTTC.

This clonotype was picked up a small number of times. The chain has TRBV28 and TRBJ2-7, with 9 bases matching TRBD2. V lost 8 bases and J lost 6; bases outside the gene matches: 11. This CDR3 spans 14 amino acids. The germline V gene has CDR1 MDHEN and CDR2 SYDVKM. CDR3 sequence (DNA): TGTGCCAGCCACCGGGGTAGCGGGAGCGCCGAGCAGTACTTC. Its translation: CASHRGSGSAEQYF.

This clonotype rates as medium-sized. The CDR3 protein is CASSDSGGYNEQFF. The CDR3 nucleotides are TGTGCCAGCAGTGACTCGGGCGGATACAATGAGCAGTTCTTC. The J gene is TRBJ2-1, the V gene TRBV6-4; D unresolved. The V and J ends lost 0 bases and 4 bases respectively, with 7 bases between them. Germline V gene lookup returns CDR1 MRHNA and CDR2 SNTAGT. The CDR3 has 14 residues.

This chain uses TRBV12-3 or TRBV12-4 with TRBJ1-2; D call uncertain. The V end lost 3 bases, the J end lost 0 bases, and 8 bases lay between the germline ends. CDR3 length: 14 amino acids. The CDR3 nucleotides read TGTGCCAGCAGTTTCCCAGGTTCTAACTATGGCTACACCTTC. Translated, it gives CASSFPGSNYGYTF.

The V and J genes are TRBV10-3 and TRBJ2-1; TRBD1 agrees at 7 bases. V was pared by 8 bases and J by 2 bases, with 3 bases of the junction left unmatched. The CDR3 is made up of 13 amino acids. CDR1 ENHRY and CDR2 SYGVKD come from the germline V gene. This chain's CDR3 is CAIRDSPYNEQFF. The CDR3 nucleotides are TGTGCCATCCGGGACAGCCCCTACAATGAGCAGTTCTTC.

In its sample, this clonotype was seen a few times. The V and J genes are TRBV7-2 and TRBJ1-3, with TRBD1 matching over 7 bases. CDR1 is SGHTA, CDR2 FQGNSA, per germline. The CDR3 spans 15 residues. Germline trimming cut 1 base from V and 3 bases from J; bases unmatched to any gene: 3. CDR3 region: CASSLVGGSGNTIYF. Here the CDR3 DNA reads TGTGCCAGCAGCTTAGTAGGGGGCAGTGGAAACACCATATATTTT.

The chain is built from TRBV29-1 and TRBJ1-1; D gene unclear. V was pared by 4 bases and J by 5 bases, with 8 bases between. From germline, CDR1 is SQVTM and CDR2 ANQGSEA. This CDR3 spans 11 amino acids. In DNA form, the CDR3 reads TGCAGCGTTGGGCGGGGAACTGAAGCTTTCTTT. Its protein product is CSVGRGTEAFF.

This clonotype was counted a few times. The chain recombines TRBV19 with TRBJ2-1; tentative D call: TRBD2 (7 bases). V lost 2 bases to trimming and J lost 1 base, with 15 bases between them. The CDR3 length is 17 residues. Looked up from germline, CDR1 is LNHDA and CDR2 is SQIVND (reference sequence). The CDR3 DNA is TGTGCCAGTAGTATATGGCGGGGGCCAAGGTCCTACAATGAGCAGTTCTTC. Protein sequence: CASSIWRGPRSYNEQFF.

This clonotype was detected only a few times. V gene TRBV24-1 combines with J gene TRBJ1-2; possibly TRBD1 for D (6 bases). The CDR3 contains 14 residues. Germline V gene data show CDR1 as KGHDR and CDR2 as SFDVKD. V lost 3 bases, J lost 2 bases, and 9 bases lay in between. The CDR3, as DNA: TGTGCCACCAGTGATATGGACAGCAACTATGGCTACACCTTC. Its translation is CATSDMDSNYGYTF.

The sample holds a few counts of this clonotype. This sequence joins TRBV27 and TRBJ2-1; D is ambiguous. The CDR3 loop spans 12 amino acids. Germline lookup yields CDR1 MNHEY and CDR2 SMNVEV (reference sequence). The ends were cut back, 8 bases at V and 0 bases at J, with 5 bases in the middle. The CDR3 coding sequence is TGTGCCAGCGGATTCTCCTACAATGAGCAGTTCTTC. Residues: CASGFSYNEQFF.

V gene TRBV27 combines with J gene TRBJ2-2, with D uncertain. Looked up from germline, CDR1 is MNHEY and CDR2 is SMNVEV (reference sequence). The germline V and J ends were trimmed by 10 bases and 3 bases, with 18 bases remaining between them. The CDR3 has 15 amino acids. The CDR3 spells CATKQDTLYTGELFF. CDR3 DNA sequence: TGTGCCACCAAACAAGACACCCTATACACCGGGGAGCTGTTTTTT.

This clonotype was detected a few times. The chain uses TRBV6-1 and TRBJ2-7; perhaps TRBD2 as D (7 bases). V shed 3 bases and J shed 6 bases, with 12 bases lying between them. The CDR3 totals 13 residues. Germline CDR1 is MNHNS and CDR2 is SASEGT. CDR3 loop: CASSDQGRAEQYF. The CDR3 region has the DNA TGTGCCAGCAGTGATCAGGGGAGGGCCGAGCAGTACTTC.

At least ten counts were recorded for this clonotype. The chain combines TRBV30 with TRBJ2-1, with 8 nucleotides matching TRBD2. This CDR3 has 16 residues. Germline trimming cut 3 bases from V and 4 bases from J; bases unmatched to any gene: 11. Germline V CDR1 and CDR2: GTSNPN, SVGIG (reference sequence). The CDR3 DNA follows: TGTGCCTGGAGAGAAGGCGGGAGGAACCCTTACAATGAGCAGTTCTTC. As protein: CAWREGGRNPYNEQFF.

This chain uses TRBV4-1 with TRBJ2-7; 8 bases align to TRBD2. The CDR3 is 16 amino acids. CDR1 and CDR2 (germline): MGHRA, YSYEKL. J lost 2 bases, V lost 0 bases, and 6 bases had no gene match. The CDR3 DNA is TGCGCCAGCAGCCAAGATGTACTAGCGGCCGCCTACGAGCAGTACTTC. This sequence encodes CASSQDVLAAAYEQYF.

This clonotype was seen only a few times. The chain couples TRBV7-9 to TRBJ2-6, with no clear D. Germline CDR1 is SEHNR and CDR2 is FQNEAQ (reference sequence). V gave up 6 bases and J gave up 4 bases, with 10 bases separating them. The CDR3 consists of 14 residues. The CDR3 here is CASSYLLGANVLTF. CDR3 in DNA: TGTGCCAGCAGTTATTTGCTGGGGGCCAACGTCCTGACTTTC.

The chain uses TRBV20-1 and TRBJ2-2, with D perhaps matching TRBD2 (5 bases). Trimming took 4 bases from V and 4 from J, leaving 7 bases between them. Germline assignment: CDR1 DFQATT and CDR2 SNEGSKA (reference sequence). CDR3 size: 12 residues. In nucleotides, the CDR3 is TGCAGTGCTAAGCGGAGCACCGGGGAGCTGTTTTTT. It is translated as CSAKRSTGELFF.

This clonotype was seen a handful of times. This chain connects TRBV7-2 to TRBJ2-3; D is unclear. The germline V gene encodes CDR1 SGHTA and CDR2 FQGNSA. The length of the CDR3 is 14 residues. V lost 1 base and J 5 bases, leaving 10 bases between the germline ends. The CDR3 protein is CASSLGVFVDTQYF. The CDR3 DNA sequence: TGTGCCAGCAGCTTAGGTGTTTTCGTAGATACGCAGTATTTT.

This clonotype was observed a few times. The rearrangement uses TRBV28 and TRBJ2-1; 7 bases are a match to TRBD2. This CDR3 spans 17 amino acids. V trimming: 5 bases; J trimming: 4 bases; junction bases outside the gene matches: 14. The V gene's germline CDR1 is MDHEN and CDR2 SYDVKM. CDR3 bases: TGTGCCAGCAGTCTACAGGCTAGCGGTGCCTTATACAATGAGCAGTTCTTC. Its protein product is CASSLQASGALYNEQFF.

The V call is TRBV5-5, the J call TRBJ1-1, with D unresolved. This CDR3 has 15 residues. Trimming took off 1 base at V and 6 bases at J, with 16 bases between the two ends. Germline CDR1 SGHKS, CDR2 YYEKEE (reference sequence). The CDR3 DNA is TGTGCCAGCAGCTTGATTGTTGGGAACACAGCTGAAGCTTTCTTT. This gives the protein CASSLIVGNTAEAFF.

This clonotype was detected a few times. The chain combines TRBV12-5 with TRBJ1-1; no clear D gene. Germline V lookup: CDR1 LGHNT, CDR2 FRNRAP. V was cut by 0 bases and J by 7 bases, with 18 bases left in between. The CDR3 extends over 16 amino acids. The CDR3 nucleotides read TGTGCTAGTGGTTTGGTAGTGGGTAGAGGCAAAGGTGAAGCTTTCTTT. The encoded protein is CASGLVVGRGKGEAFF.

This chain uses TRBV11-2 with TRBJ2-2; tentatively, D is TRBD1 (5 bases). The CDR3 contains 14 residues. CDR1 SGHAT and CDR2 FQNNGV come from the germline V gene. V lost 2 bases and J lost 1, with 5 bases in between. CDR3 residues: CASSLQGNTGELFF. The CDR3 region has the DNA TGTGCCAGCAGCTTACAGGGGAACACCGGGGAGCTGTTTTTT.

There are many counts of this clonotype. The chain links TRBV7-9 to TRBJ1-2, with 8 bases aligning to TRBD1. V lost 5 bases and J lost 3; bases outside the gene matches: 11. The CDR3 has 16 amino acids. CDR1 is SEHNR, CDR2 FQNEAQ, per germline (reference sequence). The CDR3 DNA sequence: TGTGCCAGCAGCCCCCCAAGCAGGGGGCGCGACTATGGCTACACCTTC. This sequence encodes CASSPPSRGRDYGYTF.

This clonotype was seen more than once but under ten times. The rearrangement uses TRBV12-3 or TRBV12-4 and TRBJ2-3; 11 bases are shared with TRBD2. The CDR3 extends over 19 amino acids. J lost 0 bases, V lost 6 bases, and 14 bases had no gene match. CDR3 sequence: CASRPGGLAVSTSTDTQYF. As DNA, the CDR3 is TGTGCCAGCAGGCCAGGGGGACTAGCGGTCTCTACTAGCACAGATACGCAGTATTTT.